The 19 T cell receptor beta chains listed next were all sequenced from one sample in a study of neoadjuvant nivolumab and ipilimumab in lung cancer. The repertoire was sequenced with immunoSEQ multiplex PCR; TCRdb's copy has only in-frame clones and lacks some. The sample includes approximately 6,800 clones, over 70% of them seen just once. Specimen: tumor tissue, collected after neoadjuvant nivolumab, alone or with ipilimumab, at or shortly before surgery. These receptors were collected from an adult with non-small cell lung cancer.

The rearrangement joins TRBV4-1 to TRBJ2-1; 9 bases are shared with TRBD2. V was clipped by 1 base and J by 7 bases; unmatched bases: 5. CDR3 length equals 15 residues. The germline CDR1 and CDR2 sequences are MGHRA and YSYEKL. CDR3 protein: CASSQVAGAPNEQFF. DNA of the CDR3: TGCGCCAGCAGCCAAGTAGCGGGGGCCCCAAATGAGCAGTTCTTC.

The rearrangement uses TRBV10-2 and TRBJ2-3; a possible D gene is TRBD1 (6 bases). The germline CDR1 and CDR2 sequences are WSHSY and SAAADI. The CDR3 runs to 11 residues. The germline V and J ends were trimmed by 5 bases and 6 bases, with 6 bases remaining between them. CDR3 sequence (DNA): TGCGCCAGCAGTCAGGGGGATACGCAGTATTTT. Its protein product is CASSQGDTQYF.

This sequence joins TRBV6-5 and TRBJ2-7; the D is unclear. The CDR3 runs 12 residues. Germline CDR1 reads MNHEY; CDR2 reads SVGAGI. The V end was cut by 4 bases, the J end by 0 bases, with 4 bases between. The CDR3 sequence is CASSSRSYEQYF. The DNA for the CDR3 is TGTGCCAGCAGTTCCCGCTCCTACGAGCAGTACTTC.

This clone was seen once. The genes are TRBV19 and TRBJ1-1, with D possibly being TRBD1 (6 bases). Looked up from germline, CDR1 is LNHDA and CDR2 is SQIVND (reference sequence). Trimming took 4 bases from V and 3 from J, leaving 18 bases between them. This CDR3 is built from 16 residues. The CDR3 DNA follows: TGTGCCAGTAGTACCCTCAAGACAGGAAGGTACACTGAAGCTTTCTTT. Translation: CASSTLKTGRYTEAFF.

This clone was seen just once. This CDR3 reads CASSQEFAGYDNSPLHF. CDR3 DNA sequence: TGCGCCAGCAGCCAAGAATTTGCGGGGTATGATAATTCACCCCTCCACTTT. This chain links TRBV4-1 with TRBJ1-6, with D uncertain. Per the germline V gene, CDR1 is MGHRA and CDR2 is YSYEKL. V was clipped by 0 bases and J by 5 bases, with 14 bases between them. CDR3 length equals 17 residues.

V gene TRBV5-5 combines with J gene TRBJ2-7; 8 bases are shared with TRBD1. The CDR3 loop spans 14 amino acids. Germline V lookup: CDR1 SGHKS, CDR2 YYEKEE (reference sequence). J lost 3 bases, V lost 6 bases, and 8 bases had no gene match. For the CDR3, the DNA is TGTGCCAGCACCCAGGGACAGGCTAACTACGAGCAGTACTTC. Its translation: CASTQGQANYEQYF.

The J gene is TRBJ1-4, the V gene TRBV29-1; no firm D call. Germline V CDR1 and CDR2: SQVTM, ANQGSEA. CDR3 length equals 12 residues. Between the trimmed V and J ends, which lost 0 bases and 8 bases, there was a span of 7 bases. CDR3 residues: CSVEEFGEKLFF. The CDR3 nucleotides read TGCAGCGTTGAAGAATTCGGGGAAAAACTGTTTTTT.

This sequence joins TRBV19 and TRBJ1-1; D gene unclear. This CDR3 has 15 residues. V lost 5 bases, J lost 6 bases, and 19 bases lay in between. CDR1 and CDR2 (germline): LNHDA, SQIVND (reference sequence). CDR3 sequence reads: CASSDGQRVLAEAFF. The CDR3 DNA reads as TGTGCCAGTAGTGACGGTCAACGAGTGCTCGCTGAAGCTTTCTTT.

The chain has TRBV13 and TRBJ1-1; TRBD1 might be the D (5 bases). The CDR3 is 14 amino acids. Between the trimmed V and J ends, which lost 2 bases and 1 base, there was a span of 8 bases. CDR1 and CDR2 (germline): PRHDT, FYEKMQ (reference sequence). CDR3 bases: TGTGCCAGCAGCTTACGGCAGGGGAACACTGAAGCTTTCTTT. Encoded protein: CASSLRQGNTEAFF.

V usage is TRBV5-1 and J usage is TRBJ2-6; D is undetermined. The V gene lost 2 bases and the J gene lost 0 bases, with 6 bases spanning the gap. The CDR3 extends over 15 amino acids. Germline CDR1 is SGHRS and CDR2 is YFSETQ. The CDR3, as DNA: TGCGCCAGCAGCTTCTCTCTCTCTGGGGCCAACGTCCTGACTTTC. This codes for CASSFSLSGANVLTF.

V usage is TRBV5-4 and J usage is TRBJ1-6; a possible D gene is TRBD1 (6 bases). Germline lookup yields CDR1 SGHNT and CDR2 YYREEE (reference sequence). The CDR3 is 15 amino acids. V lost 1 base and J lost 10, with 15 bases in between. The CDR3 DNA sequence: TGTGCCAGCAGCTTGAGTGTACAGGGAAGATCACCCCTCCACTTT. Protein product: CASSLSVQGRSPLHF.

The rearrangement joins TRBV19 to TRBJ2-4, with D unclear. From germline, CDR1 is LNHDA and CDR2 SQIVND (reference sequence). This CDR3 contains 12 residues. The germline V and J ends were trimmed by 5 bases and 7 bases, with 9 bases remaining between them. This chain's CDR3 is CASSYSGNIQYF. DNA for the CDR3: TGTGCCAGTAGTTATAGTGGTAACATTCAGTACTTC.

The chain's CDR3 is CASSTPGQGHTGELFF. For the CDR3, the DNA is TGTGCCAGCAGCACCCCGGGACAGGGACACACCGGGGAGCTGTTTTTT. The rearrangement uses TRBV5-4 and TRBJ2-2; 9 bases map to TRBD1. J lost 3 bases, V lost 4 bases, and 7 bases had no gene match. CDR1 is SGHNT, CDR2 YYREEE, per germline (reference sequence). The CDR3 extends over 16 amino acids.

The chain combines TRBV7-6 with TRBJ1-1; 9 bases map to TRBD1. The CDR3 spans 18 residues. Germline V gives CDR1 SGHVS, CDR2 FNYEAQ. Germline trimming cut 4 bases from V and 0 bases from J; bases unmatched to any gene: 12. CDR3 coding DNA: TGTGCCAGCAGCTCTTCCCCGACAGGGGGAGTTTTGAACACTGAAGCTTTCTTT. Translated, it gives CASSSSPTGGVLNTEAFF.

The CDR3 here is CASRTSSWGIGYTF. Here the CDR3 DNA reads TGTGCCAGTAGGACCTCTAGTTGGGGGATCGGCTACACCTTC. The chain links TRBV19 to TRBJ1-2; tentatively, D is TRBD1 (5 bases). The germline V gene has CDR1 LNHDA and CDR2 SQIVND (reference sequence). Trimming took off 6 bases at V and 8 bases at J, with 19 bases between the two ends. CDR3 size: 14 residues.

V usage is TRBV5-1 and J usage is TRBJ2-6; D is uncertain. Trimming pared 4 bases from V and 0 bases from J, leaving 8 bases between. The CDR3 loop spans 15 amino acids. The germline V gene encodes CDR1 SGHRS and CDR2 YFSETQ. CDR3: CASSVDNSGANVLTF. The CDR3 DNA sequence: TGCGCCAGCAGCGTTGACAACTCTGGGGCCAACGTCCTGACTTTC.

This chain connects TRBV27 to TRBJ1-6, with 10 positions matching TRBD1. Germline V CDR1 and CDR2: MNHEY, SMNVEV (reference sequence). This CDR3 region has 18 residues. J lost 1 base, V lost 5 bases, and 8 bases had no gene match. The DNA of the CDR3 is TGTGCCAGCAGTCCCGGGACAGGGGAAGTATCCTATAATTCACCCCTCCACTTT. Amino acids: CASSPGTGEVSYNSPLHF.

The V gene is TRBV25-1, the J gene TRBJ1-1; 7 positions agree with TRBD1. CDR3 length: 14 residues. Germline loops: CDR1 MGHDK, CDR2 SYGVNS. V lost 4 bases to trimming and J lost 3 bases; unmatched junction nucleotides: 5. CDR3 residues: CASSGRQGYTEAFF. The CDR3 DNA reads as TGTGCCAGCAGTGGTCGACAGGGATACACTGAAGCTTTCTTT.

CDR3 region: CASSLYAGAGQPQHF. CDR3 nucleotides: TGTGCCAGCAGCTTATACGCAGGGGCCGGTCAGCCCCAGCATTTT. The chain uses TRBV7-2 and TRBJ1-5; D possibly corresponds to TRBD1 (6 bases). The CDR3 is 15 amino acids. Germline V CDR1 and CDR2: SGHTA, FQGNSA. Trimming shortened V by 2 bases and J by 6 bases, and 14 bases separated the two germline ends.